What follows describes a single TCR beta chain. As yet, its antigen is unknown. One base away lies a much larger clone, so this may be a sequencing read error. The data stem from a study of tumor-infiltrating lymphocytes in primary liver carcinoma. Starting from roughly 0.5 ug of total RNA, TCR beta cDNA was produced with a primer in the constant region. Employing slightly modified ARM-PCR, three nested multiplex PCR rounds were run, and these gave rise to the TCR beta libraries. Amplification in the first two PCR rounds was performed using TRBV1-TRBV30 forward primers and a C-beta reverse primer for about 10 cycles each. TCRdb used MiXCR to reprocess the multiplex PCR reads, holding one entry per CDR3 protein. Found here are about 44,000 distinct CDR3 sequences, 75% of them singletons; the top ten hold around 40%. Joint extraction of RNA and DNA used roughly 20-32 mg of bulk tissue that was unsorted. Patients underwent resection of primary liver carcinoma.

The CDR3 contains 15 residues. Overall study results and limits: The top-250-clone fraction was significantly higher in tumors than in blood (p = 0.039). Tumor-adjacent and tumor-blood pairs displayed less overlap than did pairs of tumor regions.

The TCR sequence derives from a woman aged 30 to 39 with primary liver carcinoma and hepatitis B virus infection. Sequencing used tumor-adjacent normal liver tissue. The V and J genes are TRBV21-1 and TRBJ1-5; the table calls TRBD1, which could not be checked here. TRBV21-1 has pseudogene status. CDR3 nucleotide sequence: TGTACCAGCAGCAAACGGCAGGGGCGCGATCAGCCCCAGCATTTT. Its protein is CTSSKRQGRDQPQHF.